This TCR beta chain was sequenced for a study of blood T cell repertoires in COVID-19. Overall study context: COVID-19 samples, acute and convalescent, were from the United States, Italy and Spain.

The CDR3 runs to 15 residues. Germline CDR1 and CDR2: SGHNT and YYREEE (reference sequence). With 4 bases clipped from V and 4 bases from J, the junction kept 10 bases outside the gene matches. The participants were between 18 and 89 years old and came from 24 US areas. Study processing details: Researchers report that nucleated cell counts were estimated from reference gene primer amplification. Profiling relied on immunoSEQ multiplex PCR, and the TCRdb table lists in-frame clones only, not all of them. That table gives V, J and clone size, and the DNA gave D and trimming. The data contain about 210,000 clones, approximately 90% of them singletons.

This chain uses TRBV5-4 with TRBJ2-7; 8 nucleotides match TRBD1. This clonotype was sampled from a woman between 40 and 50 years old with acute COVID-19. The sequencing input was PBMCs or T cells enriched from blood (not recorded which). CDR3 loop: CASSPRTGRMYEQYF. CDR3 DNA sequence: TGTGCCAGCAGCCCCAGGACAGGGAGGATGTACGAGCAGTACTTC.